This is a list of T cell receptor beta chains from one sample in a study of regulatory dendritic cells for organ transplantation. Method: immunoSEQ multiplex PCR; TCRdb's copy keeps in-frame clones and lacks some. The data show around 19,000 clones, with approximately 83% seen just once and about 0.74% held by the top ten. Which antigens these TCRs recognize remains unknown. Sequencing was done on a sample of naive CD4+ T cells from blood cultured with regulatory dendritic cells. Receptors were obtained from a human donor in good health. Each CDR3 is given with its conserved first and last residue. D genes are given only for firm matches. Clone size appears in some rows only: once, few, many, or a class for an expanded clone.

TRBV7-8	NA	NA	TRBJ2-7	TGTGCCAGCAGCTTCGGCTCGGGTTCGCAGTACTTC	CASSFGSGSQYF
TRBV29-1	NA	TRBD2	TRBJ2-1	TGCAGCGTTTTCGGGGGGAGCTCCTACAATGAGCAGTTCTTC	CSVFGGSSYNEQFF
TRBV6-5	NA	TRBD1	TRBJ2-7	TGTGCCAGCAGCCGGGACAGGGAGCAGTACTTC	CASSRDREQYF
TRBV5-6	NA	NA	TRBJ2-2	TGTGCCAGCAGCGGGCTAGCACACACCGGGGAGCTGTTTTTT	CASSGLAHTGELFF
TRBV6-5	once	NA	TRBJ1-1	TGTGCCAGCAGTTACATTTTCGGGGCAGGGAGCACTGAAGCTTTCTTT	CASSYIFGAGSTEAFF
TRBV28	NA	NA	TRBJ1-1	TGTGCCAGCAATGGTTACACTGAAGCTTTCTTT	CASNGYTEAFF
TRBV28	NA	NA	TRBJ1-4	TGTGCCAGCAGTCTATTTAATGAAAAACTGTTTTTT	CASSLFNEKLFF
TRBV18	NA	TRBD1	TRBJ2-1	TGTGCCAGCTCACCAGGGACAGGAGTCAATGAGCAGTTCTTC	CASSPGTGVNEQFF
TRBV30	few	NA	TRBJ2-6	TGTGCCTGGAGTGTACTTCCCGGGTCTGGGGCCAACGTCCTGACTTTC	CAWSVLPGSGANVLTF
TRBV7-2	NA	NA	TRBJ2-3	TGTGCCAGCAGCCGCACAGATACGCAGTATTTT	CASSRTDTQYF
TRBV18	once	NA	TRBJ2-5	TGTGCCAGCTCACCAGTGGGGGTCCGCGAGACCCAGTACTTC	CASSPVGVRETQYF
TRBV27	NA	NA	TRBJ1-5	TGTGCCAGCAGTTTAAAAAACAATCAGCCCCAGCATTTT	CASSLKNNQPQHF
TRBV4-1	NA	NA	TRBJ1-5	TGCGCCAGCAGCCCAACCTTTGCCAGTGGCTACAATCAGCCCCAGCATTTT	CASSPTFASGYNQPQHF
TRBV7-9	once	NA	TRBJ2-3	TGTGCCAGCAGCTCACACAAGAAGGGCACAGATACGCAGTATTTT	CASSSHKKGTDTQYF
TRBV7-3	few	NA	TRBJ1-1	TGTGCCAGCAGCTGGTTACAGGGTACTGAAGCTTTCTTT	CASSWLQGTEAFF
TRBV27	NA	NA	TRBJ1-1	TGTGCCAGCAGGCGGGGGCGCGACACTGAAGCTTTCTTT	CASRRGRDTEAFF
TRBV15	NA	NA	TRBJ2-7	TGTGCCACCAGCAGAGATCCCCGGGGGCCCTACGAGCAGTACTTC	CATSRDPRGPYEQYF
TRBV6-6	NA	NA	TRBJ2-5	TGTGCCACTTATTCAGGTTTCCAAGAGACCCAGTACTTC	CATYSGFQETQYF
TRBV28	NA	TRBD1	TRBJ2-1	TGTGCCAGCAGTATCCGGGACAGGGGTTTCTACAATGAGCAGTTCTTC	CASSIRDRGFYNEQFF